Here is one T cell receptor (beta chain) with its context. What it binds is unknown. This sample was taken from a study of T cells after yellow fever vaccination. This CDR3 comprises 14 residues. The germline gives CDR1 SGHRS, CDR2 YFSETQ. Trimming took 4 bases from V and 7 from J; bases not matched to a gene: 9. TCRdb re-called the 5' RACE reads with MiXCR, one entry per CDR3 protein. The repertoire consists of a few hundred thousand distinct CDR3 sequences, with approximately 4% occurring once and the leading ten covering around 19%. General study points: Abundant bulk-population clonotypes could contaminate the FACS-sorted repertoires. Reappearance after the booster was seen for most primary-vaccination clones, at 95% to 97% CD4 and 70% to 90% CD8.

The V gene is TRBV5-1, the J gene TRBJ1-1; 8 bases match TRBD1. This specimen consisted of PBMCs, obtained 15 days after the yellow fever booster vaccination. This clonotype was obtained from a man aged 18 to 29 who received the YFV17D yellow fever vaccine. CDR3 bases: TGCGCCAGCAGCCTACAGGGGGGGAACGGTGAAGCTTTCTTT. Amino acid sequence: CASSLQGGNGEAFF.